This is a list of T cell receptor beta chains from one sample in a study of spatial heterogeneity in lung cancer. TCRdb reprocessed the 5' RACE reads via MiXCR and lists one record per CDR3 protein. The sample yields about 36,000 distinct CDR3 sequences, roughly 7.8% seen once. Specimen: PBMCs, collected at follow-up. Receptors were obtained from a male donor with early-stage non-small cell lung cancer. CDR3s include the opening cysteine and the closing phenylalanine or tryptophan. The D gene is left open where the match is weak. Size tells how often a clone was seen (once, few, many) or the class of an expanded clone, and some rows leave it out.

J | D | V | size | DNA | CDR3
TRBJ2-3 | TRBD2 | TRBV6-4 | many | TGTGCCAGCAGTGGAGATAGCGGGGCGCCCACAGATACGCAGTATTTT | CASSGDSGAPTDTQYF
TRBJ2-7 | NA | TRBV13 | many | TGTGCCAGCAGCTTTGCCTCAACCTACGAGCAGTACTTC | CASSFASTYEQYF
TRBJ2-1 | NA | TRBV2 | many | TGTGCCAGCCGCCGGGACGTGGATACTGAGCAGTTCTTC | CASRRDVDTEQFF
TRBJ1-1 | NA | TRBV19 | many | TGTGCCAGTAGTATTCTGATGAGCACTGAAGCTTTCTTT | CASSILMSTEAFF
TRBJ2-3 | TRBD2 | TRBV6-1 | many | TGTGCCAGCAGAGACAGCGGGGTGAGCACAGATACGCAGTATTTT | CASRDSGVSTDTQYF
TRBJ1-1 | NA | TRBV12-3/TRBV12-4 | many | TGTGCCAGCAGTTTATTAGGAGGGGGCACTGAAGCTTTCTTT | CASSLLGGGTEAFF
TRBJ2-6 | TRBD1 | TRBV27 | many | TGTGCCAGCAGCCGATCCAGGGGGTCTGGGGCCAACGTCCTGACTTTC | CASSRSRGSGANVLTF
TRBJ2-1 | NA | TRBV9 | NA | TGTGCCAGCAGCGGACTGGGCTACAATGAGCAGTTCTTC | CASSGLGYNEQFF
TRBJ1-5 | NA | TRBV10-3 | NA | TGTGCCATCAGTGAGGGGTTCAATCAGCCCCAGCATTTT | CAISEGFNQPQHF
TRBJ2-2 | NA | TRBV6-5 | many | TGTGCCAGCTTCCAGTTTAGCGGGGAGCTGTTTTTT | CASFQFSGELFF
TRBJ2-6 | NA | TRBV7-9 | many | TGTGCCAGCAGGGCAGCTGGGGCCAACGTCCTGACTTTC | CASRAAGANVLTF
TRBJ1-1 | NA | TRBV14 | many | TGTGCCAGCAGCCAAGTTACAGCAGAGAACACTGAAGCTTTCTTT | CASSQVTAENTEAFF
TRBJ2-3 | TRBD2 | TRBV6-1 | NA | TGTGCCAGCAGTCGGGCGGGGGGTGAGACAGATACGCAGTATTTT | CASSRAGGETDTQYF
TRBJ2-7 | NA | TRBV27 | many | TGTGCCAGCAGTTCCCCCGGCAGCTCCTACGAGCAGTACTTC | CASSSPGSSYEQYF
TRBJ2-2 | NA | TRBV7-3 | NA | TGTGCCAGCAGCTTAAGGTCCCCCACCGGGGAGCTGTTTTTT | CASSLRSPTGELFF
TRBJ2-2 | TRBD1 | TRBV29-1 | NA | TGCAGCGTTGAAGGTTTCGAGGACAGGGGGACCGGGGAGCTGTTTTTT | CSVEGFEDRGTGELFF
TRBJ2-7 | NA | TRBV3-1 | many | TGTGCCAGCAGCCAGGGCTACGAGCAGTACTTC | CASSQGYEQYF
TRBJ2-2 | NA | TRBV19 | many | TGTGCCAGTAGTATAGGGACAGTGAACACCGGGGAGCTGTTTTTT | CASSIGTVNTGELFF
TRBJ2-3 | TRBD1 | TRBV20-1 | many | TGCAGTGCTTTCCCCACCGGGACAGGGAGCACAGATACGCAGTATTTT | CSAFPTGTGSTDTQYF
TRBJ2-1 | NA | TRBV7-6 | many | TGTGCCAGCAGCCCCGCCCTAGCACGGGGCCCCAATGAGCAGTTCTTC | CASSPALARGPNEQFF
TRBJ2-1 | NA | TRBV7-3 | NA | TGTGCCAGCACCCTTAATCCTAGTGCGGGGAATGAGCAGTTCTTC | CASTLNPSAGNEQFF
TRBJ1-3 | NA | TRBV11-2 | many | TGTGCCAGCACCGAGGCTGGAAACACCATATATTTT | CASTEAGNTIYF
TRBJ1-2 | TRBD1 | TRBV12-3/TRBV12-4 | medium-sized | TGTGCCAGCAGTTTACAGGACAGGCAGTCGGGCGGCTACACCTTC | CASSLQDRQSGGYTF
TRBJ2-3 | TRBD1 | TRBV11-2 | many | TGTGCCAGCACGACAAGCCAGGACAGGCCAAGGCGGACAGATACGCAGTATTTT | CASTTSQDRPRRTDTQYF
TRBJ1-2 | NA | TRBV27 | many | TGTGCCAGCAGTTTACTGGGGGGGCCTGACTATGGCTACACCTTC | CASSLLGGPDYGYTF
TRBJ2-2 | TRBD2 | TRBV10-1 | NA | TGCGCCAGCAGTGAGTCTCCGGGGGGGGCCGGACGTGGCACCGGGGAGCTGTTTTTT | CASSESPGGAGRGTGELFF
TRBJ2-1 | TRBD2 | TRBV4-1 | NA | TGCGCCAGCAGCCAAGATCGGGGTGCTAGCGGGGGCGTCAGGGATGAGCAGTTCTTC | CASSQDRGASGGVRDEQFF
TRBJ2-7 | NA | TRBV20-1 | many | TGCAGTGCTAGAGAGGATGCGAGCTCCTACGAGCAGTACTTC | CSAREDASSYEQYF
TRBJ2-7 | NA | TRBV10-3 | many | TGTGCCATCAGTGACGCGGACGTCTCCTACGAGCAGTACTTC | CAISDADVSYEQYF
TRBJ1-5 | NA | TRBV27 | many | TGTGCCAGCAGTTTAATTTCGGCAGGCAATCAGCCCCAGCATTTT | CASSLISAGNQPQHF
TRBJ2-1 | TRBD1 | TRBV14 | many | TGTGCCAGCAGTTCTTGGCAGGGGGCGGCCAATGAGCAGTTCTTC | CASSSWQGAANEQFF
TRBJ1-1 | NA | TRBV4-2 | many | TGTGCCAGCAGCCAAGACTTTGTACTGAACACTGAAGCTTTCTTT | CASSQDFVLNTEAFF
TRBJ2-5 | NA | TRBV12-3/TRBV12-4 | many | TGTGCCAGCAGTTCCCACGGCGGTAGCGGAGAGACCCAGTACTTC | CASSSHGGSGETQYF
TRBJ2-3 | TRBD2 | TRBV12-3/TRBV12-4 | many | TGTGCCAGCAGCCTACTAGCGGGGTCCGAAGATACGCAGTATTTT | CASSLLAGSEDTQYF
TRBJ2-5 | TRBD2 | TRBV6-6 | many | TGTGCCAGCAGTCACGGACTAGCGGGGGAGGGGACCCAGTACTTC | CASSHGLAGEGTQYF
TRBJ2-7 | NA | TRBV18 | many | TGTGCCAGCTCACCCCCTGGGCCGGGAGCAGGCTACGAGCAGTACTTC | CASSPPGPGAGYEQYF
TRBJ2-7 | TRBD1 | TRBV7-8 | few | TGTGCCAGCAGGAAGACAGGGCCCGGCGAGCAGTACTTC | CASRKTGPGEQYF
TRBJ2-7 | TRBD2 | TRBV20-1 | many | TGCAGTGCACGCCATCCCCGGGGGGGCCCATACGAGCAGTACTTC | CSARHPRGGPYEQYF
TRBJ1-1 | NA | TRBV3-1 | NA | TGTGCCAGCAGCCACCTACAGGGAGGCACTGAAGCTTTCTTT | CASSHLQGGTEAFF
TRBJ2-3 | TRBD2 | TRBV5-1 | many | TGCGCCAGCAGCTTCCCAAGTCGCGGACTAGCGGGGACGGATACGCAGTATTTT | CASSFPSRGLAGTDTQYF
TRBJ1-2 | TRBD1 | TRBV29-1 | many | TGCAGCGTCTCGCAAGGGGGCGATAACTATGGCTACACCTTC | CSVSQGGDNYGYTF
TRBJ2-3 | TRBD2 | TRBV12-3/TRBV12-4 | many | TGTGCCAGCAGTCAACGGGGCGCGGGGGTCACAGATACGCAGTATTTT | CASSQRGAGVTDTQYF
TRBJ1-4 | NA | TRBV20-1 | medium-sized | TGCAGTGCTAGAGATTGGGGTGAAAAACTGTTTTTT | CSARDWGEKLFF
TRBJ1-1 | NA | TRBV7-9 | NA | TGTGCCAGCAGCTTAGCGAGGGTAGTGAACACTGAAGCTTTCTTT | CASSLARVVNTEAFF
TRBJ1-5 | NA | TRBV7-9 | medium-sized | TGTGCCAGCAGCTTAGGGGAGAAGCAGCCCCAGCATTTT | CASSLGEKQPQHF
TRBJ1-1 | NA | TRBV7-6 | many | TGTGCCAGCAGCTTCGGAGGTAAGGACACTGAAGCTTTCTTT | CASSFGGKDTEAFF
TRBJ1-1 | NA | TRBV7-8 | many | TGTGCCAGCAGCTTACCGGGGGTAAGGACTGAAGCTTTCTTT | CASSLPGVRTEAFF
TRBJ2-1 | NA | TRBV7-7 | many | TGTGCTAGCAGCTTAGAAGGCTCCTACAATGAGCAGTTCTTC | CASSLEGSYNEQFF
TRBJ2-1 | NA | TRBV25-1 | many | TGTGCCAGCAGTGAGGCCTTCAGGGTTTCCGAGCAGTTCTTC | CASSEAFRVSEQFF
TRBJ2-5 | NA | TRBV5-6 | many | TGTGCCAGCAGCTTTGGACAGCAGCAAGAGACCCAGTACTTC | CASSFGQQQETQYF
TRBJ1-1 | NA | TRBV29-1 | many | TGCAGCGTGTCAAGGGGAAGGGTTACTGAAGCTTTCTTT | CSVSRGRVTEAFF
TRBJ2-3 | NA | TRBV30 | many | TGTGCCTGGGGCGAGTTAATTTCCACAGATACGCAGTATTTT | CAWGELISTDTQYF
TRBJ2-7 | NA | TRBV7-9 | NA | TGTGCCAGCAGCTTATTCGATTTGATTGACCCTCAGTACTTC | CASSLFDLIDPQYF